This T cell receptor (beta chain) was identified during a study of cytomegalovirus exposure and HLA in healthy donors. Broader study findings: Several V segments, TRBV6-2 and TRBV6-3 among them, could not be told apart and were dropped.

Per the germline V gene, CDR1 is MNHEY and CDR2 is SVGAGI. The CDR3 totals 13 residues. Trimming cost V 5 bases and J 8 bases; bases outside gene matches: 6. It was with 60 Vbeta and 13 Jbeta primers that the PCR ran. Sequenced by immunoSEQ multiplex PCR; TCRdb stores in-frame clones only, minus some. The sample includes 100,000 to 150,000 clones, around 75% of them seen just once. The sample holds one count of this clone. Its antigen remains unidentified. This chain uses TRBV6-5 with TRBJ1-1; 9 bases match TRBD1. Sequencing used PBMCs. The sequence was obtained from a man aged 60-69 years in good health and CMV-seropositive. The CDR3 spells CASSPRDRVEAFF. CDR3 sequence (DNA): TGTGCCAGCAGTCCACGGGACAGGGTCGAAGCTTTCTTT.